Sequencing of this T cell receptor (beta chain) was carried out in a study of cytomegalovirus exposure and HLA in healthy donors. General study points: In vitro assays verified that a few CMV-associated chains recognized CMV antigens specifically. The listing of fewer than 200 TCR beta chains classed them as cytomegalovirus-associated.

Sequencing used immunoSEQ multiplex PCR; TCRdb keeps in-frame clones, though not all of them. The sample records more than 55,000 clones, more than 80% being singletons. Comment on this clone: Its specificity is not known.

The CDR3 has 15 amino acids. Germline CDR1 is LNHDA and CDR2 is SQIVND (reference sequence). Trimming took off 7 bases at V and 0 bases at J, with 13 bases between the two ends. The gene calls are TRBV19 and TRBJ2-1; D uncertain. This receptor was identified in a man aged 18 to 30 in good health and CMV-seronegative. The specimen sequenced was PBMCs. CDR3 loop: CASNPSTSSYNEQFF. The CDR3 nucleotides read TGTGCCAGTAATCCATCCACAAGCTCCTACAATGAGCAGTTCTTC. Full variable domain (outside the CDR3, taken from reference TRBV19 and TRBJ2-1): DGGITQSPKYLFRKEGQNVTLSCEQNLNHDAMYWYRQDPGQGLRLIYYSQIVNDFQKGDIAEGYSVSREKKESFPLTVTSAQKNPTAFYLCASNPSTSSYNEQFFGPGTRLTVL.